A selection of T cell receptor beta chains follows, all from one sample in a study of response to subunit inactivated influenza vaccine. TCRdb independently ran MiXCR on the RT-PCR reads; one entry per CDR3 protein. Counted here are 150,000 to 200,000 distinct CDR3 sequences, less than 15% occurring once; the ten biggest clones make up around 32%. The same sample was also studied in work on T cells expressing NK-cell markers.

The sample was CD8+ T cells sorted from PBMCs, taken roughly 13 days after vaccination. These receptors all come from a man in his fifties or sixties who received an inactivated influenza vaccine. Each CDR3 is given without its conserved first and last residue.

TRBV5-6 ASSFGSLDGSPNTEAF
TRBV29-1 SVVGGLVMNTEAF
TRBV15 ATSRDSYNEQF
TRBV9 ASSLGTSENTDTQY
TRBV29-1 SVTSGGQNIQY
TRBV4-3 ASSQTSGSGYEQY
TRBV24-1 ATGDGTGYGYT
TRBV24-1 ATSDTPGLGGAGELF
TRBV19 ASTLWGVGGELF
TRBV7-9 ASSLFNMDTQY
TRBV28 ASSFDGTQY
TRBV12-3/TRBV12-4 ASSSGTGEQY
TRBV4-2 ASSQTPGERSGANVLT
TRBV7-9 ASIVGTSGLQETQY
TRBV28 ASSLDGGPYEQY
TRBV28 ASSSLYSGGGNTGELF
TRBV7-9 ASSFYSQETQY
TRBV6-1 ASVGWGQGKNIQY
TRBV12-3/TRBV12-4 ASSPLVTRGNTIY
TRBV27 ASSPVAGGTDTQY
TRBV29-1 SVDTGAVNEKLF
TRBV28 ASSGPGPTQFQETQY
TRBV15 ATSRVGDEQY
TRBV13 ASSSGLDKREQF
TRBV16 ASSQSGLPYEQY
TRBV24-1 ATSDLDEQNTQY
TRBV6-4 ASSDSVAGVETQY
TRBV28 ASSLPLAGDSSYNEQF
TRBV20-1 SARYTEYEQY
TRBV5-1 ASSLGSGRAREQF
TRBV11-2 ASSLGGTTNEQF
TRBV12-3/TRBV12-4 ASSLTGGGGNTIY
TRBV24-1 ATSDLGRNPNEQF
TRBV7-9 ASHPAALTTGELF
TRBV5-1 ASSPGTSGPQETQY
TRBV7-9 ASSPRLTGELF
TRBV28 ASRTGSMNTEAF
TRBV5-1 ASSLGGGSTDTQY
TRBV6-1 ASSVSEASSYEQY
TRBV28 ASSPLDRGDGYT
TRBV7-8 ASSPGRGGDSPLH
TRBV19 ASRASGTGYTEAF
TRBV4-3 ASSQGAASYHYGYT
TRBV19 ASSIVSGYNEQF
TRBV4-3 ASSQVPGKWETQY
TRBV6-1 ASSEQGSYEQY
TRBV7-9 ASNLNDGYT
TRBV6-2/TRBV6-3 ASSGLSYNEQF
TRBV30 AWSETGIEETQY
TRBV29-1 SVDYPKIHGPGQPQH
TRBV6-5 ASSYDRDPSYEQY
TRBV6-2/TRBV6-3 ASSYGLAKETQY
TRBV28 ATRSYEQY
TRBV27 ASSPRTGGVETDTQY
TRBV27 ASSLSNTDNEQF
TRBV27 ASSLLAGDGPDTQY
TRBV11-2 ASRIGRRSSYEQY
TRBV28 ASSFWAGAQETQY
TRBV25-1 ASSEWHSRAEQF
TRBV30 AWREGQFYEQY